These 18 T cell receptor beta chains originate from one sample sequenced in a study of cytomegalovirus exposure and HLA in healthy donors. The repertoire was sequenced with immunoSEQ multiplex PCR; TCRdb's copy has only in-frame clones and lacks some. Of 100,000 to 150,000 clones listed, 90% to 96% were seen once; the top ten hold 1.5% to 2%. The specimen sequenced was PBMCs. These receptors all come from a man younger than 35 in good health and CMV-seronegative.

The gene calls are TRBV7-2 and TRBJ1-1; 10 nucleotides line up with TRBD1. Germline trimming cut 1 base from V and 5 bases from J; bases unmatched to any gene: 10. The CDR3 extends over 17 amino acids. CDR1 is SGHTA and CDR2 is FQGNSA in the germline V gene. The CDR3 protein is CASSLVGPGQGWTEAFF. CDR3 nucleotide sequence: TGTGCCAGCAGCTTAGTGGGCCCGGGACAGGGGTGGACTGAAGCTTTCTTT.

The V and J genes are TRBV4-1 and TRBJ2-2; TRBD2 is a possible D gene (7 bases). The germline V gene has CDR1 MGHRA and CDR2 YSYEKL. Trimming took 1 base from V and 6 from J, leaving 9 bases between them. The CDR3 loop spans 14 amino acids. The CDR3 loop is CASSQGGGSGELFF. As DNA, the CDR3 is TGCGCCAGCAGCCAAGGGGGGGGCTCCGGGGAGCTGTTTTTT.

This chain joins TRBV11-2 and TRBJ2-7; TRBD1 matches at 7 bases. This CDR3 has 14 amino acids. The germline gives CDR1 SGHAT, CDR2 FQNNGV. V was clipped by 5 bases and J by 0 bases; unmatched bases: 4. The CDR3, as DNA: TGTGCCAGCAGCCAGACAGGGTTCTCCTACGAGCAGTACTTC. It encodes CASSQTGFSYEQYF.

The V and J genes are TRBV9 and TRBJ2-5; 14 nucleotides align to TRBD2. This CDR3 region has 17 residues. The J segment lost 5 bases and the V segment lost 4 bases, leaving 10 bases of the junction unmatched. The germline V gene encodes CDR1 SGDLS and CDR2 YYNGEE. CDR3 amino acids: CASSPRLAGGQGETQYF. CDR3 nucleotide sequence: TGTGCCAGCAGCCCTAGACTAGCGGGAGGGCAGGGGGAGACCCAGTACTTC.

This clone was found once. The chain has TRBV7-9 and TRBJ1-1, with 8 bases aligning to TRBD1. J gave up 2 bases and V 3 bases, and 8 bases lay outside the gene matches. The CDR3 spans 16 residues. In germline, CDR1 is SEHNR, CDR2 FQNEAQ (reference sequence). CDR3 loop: CASSFPGGRSNTEAFF. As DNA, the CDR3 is TGTGCCAGCAGCTTCCCAGGGGGCAGATCCAACACTGAAGCTTTCTTT.

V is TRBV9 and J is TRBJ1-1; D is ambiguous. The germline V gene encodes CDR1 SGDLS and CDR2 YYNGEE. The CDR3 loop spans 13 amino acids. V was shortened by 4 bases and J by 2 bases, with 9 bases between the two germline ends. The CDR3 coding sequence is TGTGCCAGCAGCCCCTATTCCAACACTGAAGCTTTCTTT. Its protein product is CASSPYSNTEAFF.

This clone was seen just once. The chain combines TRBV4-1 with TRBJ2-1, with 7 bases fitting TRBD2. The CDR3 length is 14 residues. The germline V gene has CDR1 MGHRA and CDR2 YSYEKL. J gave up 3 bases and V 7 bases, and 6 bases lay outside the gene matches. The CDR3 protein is CASKRDRYYNEQFF. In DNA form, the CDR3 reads TGCGCCAGCAAGCGGGACCGTTACTACAATGAGCAGTTCTTC.

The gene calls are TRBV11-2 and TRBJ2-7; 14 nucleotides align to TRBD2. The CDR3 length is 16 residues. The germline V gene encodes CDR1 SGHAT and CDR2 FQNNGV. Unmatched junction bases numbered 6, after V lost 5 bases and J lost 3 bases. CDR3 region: CASSTRTSGRFYEQYF. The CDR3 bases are TGTGCCAGCAGCACTAGGACTAGCGGGAGGTTCTACGAGCAGTACTTC.

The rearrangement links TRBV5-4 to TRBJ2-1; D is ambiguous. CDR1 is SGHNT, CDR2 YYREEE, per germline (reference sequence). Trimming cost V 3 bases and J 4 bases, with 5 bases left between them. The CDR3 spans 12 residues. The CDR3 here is CASSYNYNEQFF. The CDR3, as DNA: TGTGCCAGCAGCTACAATTACAATGAGCAGTTCTTC.

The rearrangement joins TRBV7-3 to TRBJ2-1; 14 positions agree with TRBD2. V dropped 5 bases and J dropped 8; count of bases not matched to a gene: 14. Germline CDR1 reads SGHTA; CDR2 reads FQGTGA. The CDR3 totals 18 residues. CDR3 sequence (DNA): TGTGCCAGCAGCACCGGGACTAGCGGGAGTCGGAGTTTCGATGAGCAGTTCTTC. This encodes CASSTGTSGSRSFDEQFF.

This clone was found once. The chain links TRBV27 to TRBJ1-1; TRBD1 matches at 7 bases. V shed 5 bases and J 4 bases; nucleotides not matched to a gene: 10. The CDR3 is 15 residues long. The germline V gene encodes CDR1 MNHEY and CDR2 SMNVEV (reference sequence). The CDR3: CASSPRQGLTTEAFF. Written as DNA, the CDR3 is TGTGCCAGCAGTCCCCGACAGGGTCTGACCACTGAAGCTTTCTTT.

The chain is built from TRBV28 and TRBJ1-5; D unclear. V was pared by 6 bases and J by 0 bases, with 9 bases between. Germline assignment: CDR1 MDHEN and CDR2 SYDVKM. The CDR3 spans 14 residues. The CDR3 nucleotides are TGTGCCAGCAGAAATGGCGGTAGCAATCAGCCCCAGCATTTT. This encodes CASRNGGSNQPQHF.

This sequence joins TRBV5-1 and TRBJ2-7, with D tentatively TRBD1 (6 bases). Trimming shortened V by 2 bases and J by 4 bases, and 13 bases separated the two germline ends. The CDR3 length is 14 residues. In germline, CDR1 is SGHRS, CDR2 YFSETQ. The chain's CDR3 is CASSFTGNGYEQYF. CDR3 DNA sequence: TGCGCCAGCAGCTTCACAGGGAATGGATACGAGCAGTACTTC.

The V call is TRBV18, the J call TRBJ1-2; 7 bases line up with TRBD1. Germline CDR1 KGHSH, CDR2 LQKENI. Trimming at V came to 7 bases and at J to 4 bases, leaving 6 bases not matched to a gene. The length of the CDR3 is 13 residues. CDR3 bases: TGTGCCAGCTTCGGGACAGAGCTCTATGGCTACACCTTC. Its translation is CASFGTELYGYTF.

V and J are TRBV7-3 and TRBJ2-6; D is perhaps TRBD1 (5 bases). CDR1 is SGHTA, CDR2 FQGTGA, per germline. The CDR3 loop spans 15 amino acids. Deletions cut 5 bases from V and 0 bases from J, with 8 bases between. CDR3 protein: CASSRQNSGANVLTF. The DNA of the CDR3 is TGTGCCAGCAGCAGACAGAACTCTGGGGCCAACGTCCTGACTTTC.

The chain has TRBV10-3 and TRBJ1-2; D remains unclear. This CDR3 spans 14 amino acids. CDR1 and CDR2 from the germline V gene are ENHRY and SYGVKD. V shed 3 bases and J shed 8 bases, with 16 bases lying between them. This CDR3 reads CAISEARERRGYTF. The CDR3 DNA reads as TGTGCCATCAGTGAAGCGCGCGAGAGAAGGGGCTACACCTTC.

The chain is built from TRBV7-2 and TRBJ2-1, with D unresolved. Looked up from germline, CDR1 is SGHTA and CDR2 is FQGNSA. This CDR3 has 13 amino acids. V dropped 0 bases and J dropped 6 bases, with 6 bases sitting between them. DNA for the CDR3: TGTGCCAGCAGCTTAGCGTCGGGCAATGAGCAGTTCTTC. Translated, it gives CASSLASGNEQFF.

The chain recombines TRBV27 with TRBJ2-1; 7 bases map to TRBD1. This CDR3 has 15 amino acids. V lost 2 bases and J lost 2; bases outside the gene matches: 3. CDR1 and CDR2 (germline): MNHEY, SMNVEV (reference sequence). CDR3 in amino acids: CASSLPGTAYNEQFF. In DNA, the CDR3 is TGTGCCAGCAGTTTACCCGGGACAGCCTACAATGAGCAGTTCTTC.